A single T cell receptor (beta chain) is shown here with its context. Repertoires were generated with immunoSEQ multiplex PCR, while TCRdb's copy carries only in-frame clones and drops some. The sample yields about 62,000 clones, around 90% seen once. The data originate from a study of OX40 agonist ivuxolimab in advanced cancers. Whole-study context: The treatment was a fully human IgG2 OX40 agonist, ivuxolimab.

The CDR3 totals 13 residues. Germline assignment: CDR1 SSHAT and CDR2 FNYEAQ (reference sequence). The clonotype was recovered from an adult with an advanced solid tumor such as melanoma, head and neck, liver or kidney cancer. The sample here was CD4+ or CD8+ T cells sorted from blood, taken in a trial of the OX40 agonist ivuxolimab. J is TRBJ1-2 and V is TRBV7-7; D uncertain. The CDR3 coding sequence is TGTGCGCATTTTCCCCGTGCGGGCTATGGCTACACCTTC. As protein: CAHFPRAGYGYTF.